The rows below give T cell receptor beta chains drawn from one sample of a study of post-analysis software for immune sequencing data. TCRdb recomputed calls from the PCR reads with MiXCR, one row per CDR3 protein. The table records 650,000 to 850,000 distinct CDR3 sequences, approximately 44% of them present only once. The source material was blood. Source of these receptors: a girl aged 5-17 years with multiple sclerosis. CDR3s include the opening cysteine and the closing phenylalanine or tryptophan. A D gene is named only where the DNA matches it firmly.

>TRBD1|TRBV29-1|TRBJ1-2
CSVDRTGGYTF
>.|TRBV12-3/TRBV12-4|TRBJ1-4
CASSLSPGQLFF
>TRBD1|TRBV9|.
CASSKTGARDSEQYF
>.|TRBV7-2|TRBJ2-5
CASSSFRETQYF
>.|TRBV9|TRBJ1-2
CASSVSPRGGHTF
>.|TRBV12-3/TRBV12-4|TRBJ2-1
CASSRAGHQFF
>.|TRBV6-2/TRBV6-3|TRBJ2-1
CASSLAKNSYNEQFF
>TRBD1|TRBV5-1|TRBJ1-4
CASRDRGSPNEKLFF
>.|TRBV5-1|TRBJ2-3
CASTRASTDTQYF
>.|TRBV7-2|TRBJ2-4
CASSLAAQSSYEQYF
>TRBD2|TRBV30|TRBJ2-1
CAWSDPSGPSYNEQFF
>TRBD1|TRBV24-1|.
CATSDPRTGNYEQYF
>.|TRBV5-1|TRBJ2-1
CASSLEGGIVFGRQFF
>TRBD2|TRBV20-1|TRBJ2-5
CSAHPGLEGQQYF
>TRBD2|TRBV4-3|.
CASSQIGGGPYEQYF
>.|TRBV10-1|TRBJ2-6
CASTSTWSSGANVLTF
>.|TRBV5-6|TRBJ2-7
CASSFQTGLRYF
>TRBD1|TRBV11-2|.
CASTQGGYGYETQYF
>TRBD2|TRBV10-3|TRBJ2-3
CAISLAGVPTDTQYF
>.|TRBV6-2/TRBV6-3|TRBJ1-5
CATLDSSNQPQHF
>.|TRBV24-1|TRBJ2-5
CATSDGSKQETQYF
>TRBD1|TRBV12-3/TRBV12-4|TRBJ1-2
CASSPKQGANYGYTF
>.|TRBV7-9|TRBJ2-6
CASSTHRGSGANVLTF
>.|TRBV5-1|TRBJ2-1
CASSLALLGLDEQFF
>TRBD1|TRBV12-3/TRBV12-4|TRBJ2-3
CASSSGTGDTDTQYF
>.|TRBV4-1|TRBJ1-2
CASSQDPGANYGYTF
>TRBD2|TRBV25-1|TRBJ2-5
CVSSARLAGQETQYF
>.|TRBV7-8|TRBJ2-6
CASSPRRAASSSSGANVLTF